This T cell receptor (beta chain) was sequenced in a study of T-cell reconstitution after alpha-beta-depleted transplantation in children (dated by TCRdb to 2016 to 2018). In terms of the full investigation: T-cell immune reconstitution after TCRalphabeta/CD19-depleted allogeneic hematopoietic cell transplantation in children was quantitatively tracked in the study by means of TCR repertoire profiling. What the research found in general, with its limitations: Over the following months the frequencies of hyperexpanded clones went down, and after one year T-cell counts and TCRbeta diversity were mostly credited to newly produced T cells. In some patients, high TCRbeta diversity at day 60 was attributed to recipient T cells and intrathymic progenitors that had survived conditioning. The apparently early recovery of alphabetaT-cell counts about two months after transplant reportedly depended on only several hundred rapidly expanded clones that came from non-depleted graft cells.

In the case of this clonotype: There is no known antigen for this receptor. One end of the junction varies from germline; a read error may be responsible.

The library was made by PCR. The reads were generated on an Illumina HiSeq 2500. TCR libraries were prepared with molecular barcoding, using unique molecular identifiers to normalize TCRbeta repertoire quantification. The raw public data were reprocessed by TCRdb itself: fastp quality trimming at Q25, MiXCR clonotype calling, in-frame beta chains only. Identical CDR3 protein sequences are pooled into one entry, listed with their most common genes and DNA. In all, the sample holds about 110,000 distinct CDR3 sequences, and 9% to 12% of those were seen once. The ten largest make up about 34% of the sample. The treatment or condition label of this sample denotes: allogeneic hematopoietic cell transplantation with graft depleted of TCRalphabeta T cells and CD19 B cells. TCRalphabeta/CD19-depleted allogeneic hematopoietic cell grafts were given to the transplant recipients, all of whom were children. The germline V gene gives CDR1 as MGHDK and CDR2 as SYGVNS. From cysteine to phenylalanine, the CDR3 is 12 amino acids long. The retained sequence is limited to the CDR3, 36 bases, with the frame set at the first base.

The chain was built from TRBV25-1 and TRBJ2-7; the D gene remains uncertain. The input for sequencing was PBMCs, taken before TCRalphabeta/CD19-depleted stem cell transplant. The sequence was collected from a boy aged 2-15 years with acute lymphoblastic leukemia, due to receive a stem cell transplant. The CDR3 region reads CASSEYSHEQYF. The nucleotide sequence reads TGTGCCAGCAGTGAATACTCCCACGAGCAGTACTTC.